Listed below are T cell receptor beta chains from one sample, sequenced in a study of CD8+CD57+ T cells in acquired aplastic anemia. TCRdb re-called the reads with MiXCR, one entry per CDR3 protein. The table lists about 190,000 distinct CDR3 sequences, roughly half of them singletons. The sample consisted of sorted CD4+, CD8+, or CD8+CD57+ T cells (not recorded which) from PBMCs. The receptors here all came from a human donor in good health, serving as a control. Both conserved end residues are part of each CDR3. A D gene is named only where the DNA matches it firmly. Clone size, where shown, is once, few, many, or a class for clones that have expanded.

>TRBD1|TRBJ2-1|TRBV10-3|.
TGTGCCATCAGTGGGTCCTACAGGGGGAACTACAATGAGCAGTTCTTC
CAISGSYRGNYNEQFF
>TRBD1|TRBJ1-6|TRBV19|.
TGTGCCTGTAGTATAGGGGACAGAATGAATTCACCCTTCCACTTT
CACSIGDRMNSPFHF
>TRBD1|TRBJ1-2|TRBV18|.
TGTGCCAGCTCACCACCGAACGCAGGGGGTAGTGTCTACACCTTC
CASSPPNAGGSVYTF
>.|TRBJ2-2|TRBV11-2|many
TGTGCCAGCAGCCCCGGAACAGTAAACACCGGGGAGCTGTTTTTT
CASSPGTVNTGELFF
>.|TRBJ2-2|TRBV11-1|many
TGTGCCAGCAGCTTAGGGCCAAACACCGGGGAGCTGTTTTTT
CASSLGPNTGELFF
>.|TRBJ1-5|TRBV3-1|many
TGTGCCAGCAGCCAATTGCCGGGGGCTGGCAATCAGCCCCAGCATTTT
CASSQLPGAGNQPQHF
>.|TRBJ2-1|TRBV19|.
TGTGCCAGTCAAGTTCCAGGGGGGTCTGAGCAGTTCTTC
CASQVPGGSEQFF
>.|TRBJ1-2|TRBV4-1|.
TGCGCCAGCAGCAAGGCAGGGGCAGTGGACTATGTCTACACCTTC
CASSKAGAVDYVYTF
>.|TRBJ1-1|TRBV5-5|.
TGTGCCAGCAGCTTGGGACACCGATTCCTCTTT
CASSLGHRFLF
>.|TRBJ2-7|TRBV7-9|.
TGTGCCAGCAGCCTCGCAGGGAACCACGAGCAGTACTTC
CASSLAGNHEQYF
>.|TRBJ2-3|TRBV11-1|many
TGTGCCAGCACCCGGGGTGGCACAGATACGCAGTATTTT
CASTRGGTDTQYF
>.|TRBJ2-2|TRBV19|.
TGTGCCAGTAGCTCCGGCATAAGTGGAAACACCGGGGAGCTGTTTTTT
CASSSGISGNTGELFF
>TRBD1|TRBJ1-2|TRBV5-1|.
TGCGCCAGCAGCACGGGACAGGGGAGCGGCTACACCTTC
CASSTGQGSGYTF
>.|TRBJ1-2|TRBV19|.
TGTGCCAGTAGTATAGCGGGACACTATGGCTACACCTTC
CASSIAGHYGYTF
>.|TRBJ1-2|TRBV29-1|.
TGCAGCGTTGAAGGGAGACCTGGCTACACCTTC
CSVEGRPGYTF
>.|TRBJ2-2|TRBV5-1|.
TGCGCCACCCAGGATCTCCGATCGGCCGGGGAGCTGTTTTTT
CATQDLRSAGELFF
>TRBD2|TRBJ2-3|TRBV7-8|many
TGTGCCAGCAGGCCAGCGGGGGGGCTCGAAGATACGCAGTATTTT
CASRPAGGLEDTQYF
>TRBD1|TRBJ1-5|TRBV7-9|once
TGTGCCAGCAGCGGGACAGGGCTAGGAATCAGGCATCAGCCCCAGCATTTT
CASSGTGLGIRHQPQHF